This paragraph reports one T cell receptor beta chain. This sample is drawn from a study of PD-L1 blockade in urothelial cancer. Sample time point: peripheral blood 6 weeks after treatment start. The CDR3 covers 13 residues. From germline, CDR1 is MDHEN and CDR2 SYDVKM. The V end was cut by 7 bases, the J end by 5 bases, with 14 bases between. Profiling relied on immunoSEQ multiplex PCR, and the TCRdb table lists in-frame clones only, not all of them. This sample yields some 110,000 clones, of which 91% are seen a single time; approximately 3.5% belongs to the top ten. Sequenced here: PBMCs, sampled around atezolizumab (anti-PD-L1) treatment. V and J are TRBV28 and TRBJ1-2; no clear D gene. The receptor's source is a man in his 60s with urothelial cancer. The CDR3 DNA reads as TGTGCCAGCACCTCGAGGGCGGAGTATGGCTACACCTTC. Translating it yields CASTSRAEYGYTF.